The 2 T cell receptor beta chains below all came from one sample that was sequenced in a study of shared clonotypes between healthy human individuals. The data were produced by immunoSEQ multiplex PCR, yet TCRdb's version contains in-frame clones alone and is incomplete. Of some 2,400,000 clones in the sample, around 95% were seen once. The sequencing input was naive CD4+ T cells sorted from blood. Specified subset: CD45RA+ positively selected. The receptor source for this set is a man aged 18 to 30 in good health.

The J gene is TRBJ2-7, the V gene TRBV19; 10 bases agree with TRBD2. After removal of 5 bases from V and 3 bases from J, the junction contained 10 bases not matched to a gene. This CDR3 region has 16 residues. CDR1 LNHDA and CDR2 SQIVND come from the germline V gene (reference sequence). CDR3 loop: CASSVSLAGGFYEQYF. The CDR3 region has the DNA TGTGCCAGTAGTGTATCCTTAGCGGGGGGTTTCTACGAGCAGTACTTC.

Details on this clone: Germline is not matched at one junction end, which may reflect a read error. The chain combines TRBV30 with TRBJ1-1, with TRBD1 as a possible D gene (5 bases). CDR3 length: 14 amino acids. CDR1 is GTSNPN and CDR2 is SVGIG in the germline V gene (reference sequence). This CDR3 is CVWKVGPRAAEAFF. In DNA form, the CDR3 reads TGTGTCTGGAAGGTGGGACCCCGGGCCGCTGAAGCTTTCTTT.